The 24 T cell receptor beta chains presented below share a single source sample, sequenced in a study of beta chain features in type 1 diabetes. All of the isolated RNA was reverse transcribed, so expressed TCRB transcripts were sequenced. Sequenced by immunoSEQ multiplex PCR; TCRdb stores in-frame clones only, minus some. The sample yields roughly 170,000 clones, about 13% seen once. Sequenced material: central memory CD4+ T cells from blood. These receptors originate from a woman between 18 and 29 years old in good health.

The CDR3: CASTTSGANVLTF. As DNA, the CDR3 is TGTGCCAGCACTACCTCTGGGGCCAACGTCCTGACTTTC. The genes are TRBV27 and TRBJ2-6; D is unresolved. This CDR3 spans 13 amino acids. Trimming removed 7 bases at V and 0 bases at J, with 4 bases between. Germline assignment: CDR1 MNHEY and CDR2 SMNVEV (reference sequence).

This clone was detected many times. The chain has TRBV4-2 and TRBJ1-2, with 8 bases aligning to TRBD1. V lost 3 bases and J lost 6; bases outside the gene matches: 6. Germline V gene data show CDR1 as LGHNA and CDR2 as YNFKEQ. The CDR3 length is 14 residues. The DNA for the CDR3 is TGTGCCAGCAGCCATGACAGGGGTAGGGATGGCTACACCTTC. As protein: CASSHDRGRDGYTF.

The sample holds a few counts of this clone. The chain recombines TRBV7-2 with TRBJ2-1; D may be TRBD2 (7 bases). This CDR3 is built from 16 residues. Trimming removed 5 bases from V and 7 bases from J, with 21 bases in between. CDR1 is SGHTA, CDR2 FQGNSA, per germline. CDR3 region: CASSLEGFGGRNEQFF. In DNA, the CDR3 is TGTGCCAGCAGCCTGGAAGGGTTCGGGGGGCGTAATGAGCAGTTCTTC.

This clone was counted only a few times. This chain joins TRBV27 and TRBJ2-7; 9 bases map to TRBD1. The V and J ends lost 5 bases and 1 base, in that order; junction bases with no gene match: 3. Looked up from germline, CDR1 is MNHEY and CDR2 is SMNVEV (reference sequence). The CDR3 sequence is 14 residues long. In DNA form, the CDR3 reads TGTGCCAGCAGTAGGACAGGGGTTTCCTACGAGCAGTACTTC. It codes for CASSRTGVSYEQYF.

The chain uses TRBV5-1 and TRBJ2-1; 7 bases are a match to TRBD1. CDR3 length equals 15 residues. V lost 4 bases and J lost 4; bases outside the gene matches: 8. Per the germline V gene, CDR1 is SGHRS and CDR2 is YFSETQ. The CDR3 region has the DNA TGCGCCAGCAGCCCCGGGACAGAAAGGTACAATGAGCAGTTCTTC. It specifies CASSPGTERYNEQFF.

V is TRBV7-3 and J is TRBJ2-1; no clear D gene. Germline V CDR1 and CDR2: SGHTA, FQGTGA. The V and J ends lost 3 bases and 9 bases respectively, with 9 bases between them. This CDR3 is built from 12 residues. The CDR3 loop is CASSFSTGEQFF. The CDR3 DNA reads TGTGCCAGCAGCTTCTCGACGGGTGAGCAGTTCTTC. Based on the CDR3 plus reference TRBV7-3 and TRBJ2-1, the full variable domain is GAGVSQTPSNKVTEKGKYVELRCDPISGHTALYWYRQSLGQGPEFLIYFQGTGAADDSGLPNDRFFAVRPEGSVSTLKIQRTERGDSAVYLCASSFSTGEQFFGPGTRLTVL.

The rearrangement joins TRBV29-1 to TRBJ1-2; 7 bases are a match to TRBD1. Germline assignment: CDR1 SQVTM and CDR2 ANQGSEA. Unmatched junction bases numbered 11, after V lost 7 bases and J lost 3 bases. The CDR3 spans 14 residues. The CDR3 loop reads CSATGTDTYYGYTF. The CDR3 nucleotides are TGCAGCGCGACCGGGACAGACACCTACTATGGCTACACCTTC.

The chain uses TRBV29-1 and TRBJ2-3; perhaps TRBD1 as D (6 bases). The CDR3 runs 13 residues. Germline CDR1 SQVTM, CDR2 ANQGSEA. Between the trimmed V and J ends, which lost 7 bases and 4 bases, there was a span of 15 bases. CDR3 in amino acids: CSAPRGSADTQYF. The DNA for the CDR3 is TGCAGCGCCCCCAGGGGATCGGCAGATACGCAGTATTTT.

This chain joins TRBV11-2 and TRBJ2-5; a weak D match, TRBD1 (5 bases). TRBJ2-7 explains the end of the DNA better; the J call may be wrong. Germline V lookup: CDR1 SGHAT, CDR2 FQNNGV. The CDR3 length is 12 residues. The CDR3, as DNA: TGTGCCAGCAGACCCCCCACAGGCGAGCAGTACTTC. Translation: CASRPPTGEQYF.

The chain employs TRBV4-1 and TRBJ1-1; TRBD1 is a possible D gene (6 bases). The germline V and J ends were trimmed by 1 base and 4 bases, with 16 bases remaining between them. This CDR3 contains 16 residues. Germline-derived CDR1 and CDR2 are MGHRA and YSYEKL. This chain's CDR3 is CASSQVVSRGGTEAFF. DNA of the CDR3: TGCGCCAGCAGCCAAGTGGTTAGTAGGGGGGGCACTGAAGCTTTCTTT.

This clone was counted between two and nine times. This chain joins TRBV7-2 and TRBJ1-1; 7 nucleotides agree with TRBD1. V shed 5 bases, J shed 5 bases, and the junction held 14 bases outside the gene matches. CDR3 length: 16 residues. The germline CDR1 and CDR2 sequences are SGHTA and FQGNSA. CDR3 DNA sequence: TGTGCCAGCAGCCCGACAGGGAGTTTTGGCTGGACTGAAGCTTTCTTT. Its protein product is CASSPTGSFGWTEAFF. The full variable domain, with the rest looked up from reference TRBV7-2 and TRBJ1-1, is GAGVSQSPSNKVTEKGKDVELRCDPISGHTALYWYRQSLGQGLEFLIYFQGNSAPDKSGLPSDRFSAERTGGSVSTLTIQRTQQEDSAVYLCASSPTGSFGWTEAFFGQGTRLTVV.

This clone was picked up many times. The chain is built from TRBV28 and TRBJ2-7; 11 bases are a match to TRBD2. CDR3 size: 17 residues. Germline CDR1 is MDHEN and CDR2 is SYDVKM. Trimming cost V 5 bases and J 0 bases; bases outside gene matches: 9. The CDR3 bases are TGTGCCAGCAGTCCTAGCGGGAGGCCCCCCCTCTCCTACGAGCAGTACTTC. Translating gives CASSPSGRPPLSYEQYF.

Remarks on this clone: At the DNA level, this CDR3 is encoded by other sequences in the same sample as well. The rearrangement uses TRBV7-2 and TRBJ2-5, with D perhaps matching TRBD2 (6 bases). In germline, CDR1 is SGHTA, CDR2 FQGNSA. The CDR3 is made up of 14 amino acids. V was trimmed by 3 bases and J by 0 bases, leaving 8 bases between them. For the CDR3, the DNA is TGTGCCAGCAGCTTGGGGGGTTACCAAGAGACCCAGTACTTC. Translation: CASSLGGYQETQYF.

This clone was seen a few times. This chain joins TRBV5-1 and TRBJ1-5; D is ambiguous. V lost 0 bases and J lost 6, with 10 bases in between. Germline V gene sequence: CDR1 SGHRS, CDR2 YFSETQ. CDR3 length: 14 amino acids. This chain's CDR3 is CASSLAGVGQPQHF. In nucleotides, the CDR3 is TGCGCCAGCAGCTTGGCCGGGGTGGGTCAGCCCCAGCATTTT.

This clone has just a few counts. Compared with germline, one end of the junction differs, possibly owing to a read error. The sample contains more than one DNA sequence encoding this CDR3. The CDR3 DNA reads TGTGCCAGCAGGTCGACAGGGTCAGACACGCAGTATTTT. Translation: CASRSTGSDTQYF. This chain connects TRBV27 to TRBJ2-3; the match to TRBD1 covers 7 bases. In germline, CDR1 is MNHEY, CDR2 SMNVEV (reference sequence). The CDR3 has 13 residues.

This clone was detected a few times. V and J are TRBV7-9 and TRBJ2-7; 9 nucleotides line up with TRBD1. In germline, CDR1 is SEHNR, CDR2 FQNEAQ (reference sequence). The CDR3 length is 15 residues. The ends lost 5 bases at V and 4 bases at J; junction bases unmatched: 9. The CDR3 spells CASSQLTGGSYEQYF. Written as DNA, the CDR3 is TGTGCCAGCAGCCAACTGACAGGGGGATCTTACGAGCAGTACTTC.

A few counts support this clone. This CDR3 is CASSTGTGHSKLFF. The CDR3 DNA reads as TGTGCCAGCAGTACCGGGACAGGGCACTCAAAACTGTTTTTT. This rearrangement joins TRBV28 to TRBJ1-4; 9 bases are shared with TRBD1. Trimming took 5 bases from V and 10 from J; bases not matched to a gene: 8. Germline lookup yields CDR1 MDHEN and CDR2 SYDVKM. The CDR3 contains 14 residues.

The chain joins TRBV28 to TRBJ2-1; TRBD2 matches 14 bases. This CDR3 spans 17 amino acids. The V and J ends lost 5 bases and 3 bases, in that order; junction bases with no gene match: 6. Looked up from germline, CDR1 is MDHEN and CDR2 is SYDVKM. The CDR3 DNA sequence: TGTGCCAGCAGTCAGACTAGCGGGAGGGCCCTCTACAATGAGCAGTTCTTC. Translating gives CASSQTSGRALYNEQFF.

CDR3 in amino acids: CASSLAIGRSTDTQYF. The CDR3 nucleotides read TGTGCCAGCAGCTTAGCGATCGGGAGAAGCACAGATACGCAGTATTTT. The V gene is TRBV7-2, the J gene TRBJ2-3, with D perhaps TRBD2 (6 bases). The CDR3 covers 16 residues. Between the trimmed V and J ends, which lost 0 bases and 0 bases, there was a span of 10 bases. Per germline, CDR1 SGHTA and CDR2 FQGNSA.

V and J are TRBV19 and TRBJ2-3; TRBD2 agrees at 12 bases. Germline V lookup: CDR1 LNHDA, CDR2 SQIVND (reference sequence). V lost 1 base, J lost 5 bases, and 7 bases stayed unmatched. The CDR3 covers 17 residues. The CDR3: CASSIVASGRAGDTQYF. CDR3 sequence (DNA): TGTGCCAGTAGTATAGTGGCTAGCGGGAGGGCAGGAGATACGCAGTATTTT.

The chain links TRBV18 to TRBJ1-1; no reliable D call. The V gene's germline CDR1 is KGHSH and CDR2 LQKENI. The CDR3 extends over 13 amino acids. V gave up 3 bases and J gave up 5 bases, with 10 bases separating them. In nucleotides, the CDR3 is TGTGCCAGCTCACCCCAGGAGGGTACTGAAGCTTTCTTT. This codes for CASSPQEGTEAFF.

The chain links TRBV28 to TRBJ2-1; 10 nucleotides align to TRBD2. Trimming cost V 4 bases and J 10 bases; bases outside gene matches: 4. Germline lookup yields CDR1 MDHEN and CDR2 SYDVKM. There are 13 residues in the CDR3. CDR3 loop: CASSSLSGREQFF. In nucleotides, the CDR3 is TGTGCCAGCAGTTCTCTTAGCGGGAGGGAGCAGTTCTTC.

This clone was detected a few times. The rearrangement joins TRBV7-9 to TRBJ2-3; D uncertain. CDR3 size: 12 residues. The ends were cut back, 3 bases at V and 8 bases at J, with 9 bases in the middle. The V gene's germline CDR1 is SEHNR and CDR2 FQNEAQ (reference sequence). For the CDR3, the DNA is TGTGCCAGCAGCTTCTCCCCCGGTACGCAGTATTTT. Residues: CASSFSPGTQYF.

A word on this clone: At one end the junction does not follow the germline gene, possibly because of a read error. This chain's CDR3 is CASSGATGTGDF. The DNA for the CDR3 is TGTGCCAGCTCGGGGGCTACCGGGACAGGAGACTTC. The chain combines TRBV18 with TRBJ2-5, with 8 bases fitting TRBD1. The CDR3 sequence is 12 residues long. CDR1 is KGHSH and CDR2 is LQKENI in the germline V gene.